This entry lists 32 T cell receptor beta chains sequenced from one sample in a study of blood T cell repertoires in COVID-19. Here immunoSEQ multiplex PCR was the method, and the copy in TCRdb shows in-frame clones only, minus some. The sample carries under 200,000 clones, about nine tenths recorded once. The source material was peripheral blood. These receptors came from an older woman who had recovered from COVID-19.

The genes are TRBV28 and TRBJ1-5; a possible D gene is TRBD1 (5 bases). V lost 3 bases and J 2 bases, leaving 14 bases between the germline ends. Germline values: CDR1 MDHEN, CDR2 SYDVKM. The CDR3 is made up of 16 amino acids. The CDR3 region is CASSLGGDGGNQPQHF. The DNA of the CDR3 is TGTGCCAGCAGTTTGGGGGGGGATGGTGGCAATCAGCCCCAGCATTTT. Using reference TRBV28 and TRBJ1-5 for the parts outside the CDR3, the full variable domain is DVKVTQSSRYLVKRTGEKVFLECVQDMDHENMFWYRQDPGLGLRLIYFSYDVKMKEKGDIPEGYSVSREKKERFSLILESASTNQTSMYLCASSLGGDGGNQPQHFGDGTRLSIL.

This clone has a single count. The chain joins TRBV7-2 to TRBJ2-1; TRBD2 aligns across 8 bases. Unmatched junction bases numbered 10, after V lost 5 bases and J lost 10 bases. From germline, CDR1 is SGHTA and CDR2 FQGNSA. The CDR3 contains 14 residues. The DNA of the CDR3 is TGTGCCAGCAGCCACGGGACTAGGGGCGGCGAGCAGTTCTTC. Translation gives CASSHGTRGGEQFF.

This clone was observed a handful of times. V gene TRBV4-2 combines with J gene TRBJ1-5; 8 bases fit TRBD1. After removal of 1 base from V and 4 bases from J, the junction contained 3 bases not matched to a gene. Germline CDR1 and CDR2: LGHNA and YNFKEQ. The CDR3 covers 15 residues. Written as DNA, the CDR3 is TGTGCCAGCAGCCAAGGGGACAGGAGAAATCAGCCCCAGCATTTT. This sequence encodes CASSQGDRRNQPQHF.

The gene calls are TRBV11-1 and TRBJ2-1; 7 bases agree with TRBD1. The CDR3 is 15 amino acids. Germline CDR1 reads SGHAT; CDR2 reads FQDESV (reference sequence). V was clipped by 5 bases and J by 4 bases; unmatched bases: 8. The CDR3 nucleotides are TGTGCCAGCAGCCTTATGGGACAGCAGTACAATGAGCAGTTCTTC. This encodes CASSLMGQQYNEQFF.

The chain joins TRBV5-1 to TRBJ1-1; D gene ambiguous. CDR1 is SGHRS, CDR2 YFSETQ, per germline. The CDR3 consists of 14 residues. Trimming stripped 0 bases from V and 0 bases from J, with 6 bases between. CDR3 amino acids: CASSLDGLNTEAFF. For the CDR3, the DNA is TGCGCCAGCAGCTTGGACGGTCTGAACACTGAAGCTTTCTTT. Filled out from reference TRBV5-1 and TRBJ1-1, the complete variable domain reads KAGVTQTPRYLIKTRGQQVTLSCSPISGHRSVSWYQQTPGQGLQFLFEYFSETQRNKGNFPGRFSGRQFSNSRSEMNVSTLELGDSALYLCASSLDGLNTEAFFGQGTRLTVV.

The chain uses TRBV5-8 and TRBJ2-1, with TRBD2 matching over 7 bases. Germline V CDR1 and CDR2: SGHTS, YDEGEE. The J segment lost 8 bases and the V segment lost 1 base, leaving 9 bases of the junction unmatched. This CDR3 is 15 amino acids long. The CDR3 sequence is CASSLYNGGIDEQFF. CDR3 coding DNA: TGTGCCAGCAGCTTGTATAACGGGGGGATCGATGAGCAGTTCTTC.

The chain links TRBV3-1 (or the pseudogene TRBV3-2) to TRBJ2-7, with D possibly being TRBD1 (6 bases). The CDR3 contains 15 residues. Deletions cut 4 bases from V and 0 bases from J, with 13 bases between. CDR1 and CDR2 from the germline V gene are LGHDT and YNNKEL (reference sequence). The CDR3 bases are TGTGCCAGCAGCCTGGGACACGTGAGCTCCTACGAGCAGTACTTC. Its translation is CASSLGHVSSYEQYF.

The chain couples TRBV10-3 to TRBJ1-5, with D maybe TRBD1 (5 bases). Trimming stripped 4 bases from V and 6 bases from J, with 13 bases between. The CDR3 is 14 residues long. Germline V CDR1 and CDR2: ENHRY, SYGVKD. The CDR3 loop reads CAISVQQGSQPQHF. The CDR3 DNA sequence: TGTGCCATCAGTGTTCAGCAGGGTAGTCAGCCCCAGCATTTT.

CDR3 loop: CASSGQGDTGELFF. CDR3 DNA sequence: TGTGCCAGCAGTGGACAGGGGGACACCGGGGAGCTGTTTTTT. V gene TRBV3-1 (or the pseudogene TRBV3-2) combines with J gene TRBJ2-2; the match to TRBD1 covers 10 bases. The CDR3 spans 14 residues. The trim removed 6 bases at V and 3 bases at J, leaving 1 base unmatched. Germline-derived CDR1 and CDR2 are LGHDT and YNNKEL (reference sequence).

This sequence joins TRBV28 and TRBJ2-1; D perhaps matches TRBD1 (5 bases). This CDR3 comprises 15 residues. V was shortened by 3 bases and J by 0 bases, with 9 bases between the two germline ends. Germline V gives CDR1 MDHEN, CDR2 SYDVKM. CDR3 in DNA: TGTGCCAGCAGTTTCCGACAGACCTCCTACAATGAGCAGTTCTTC. Translation gives CASSFRQTSYNEQFF.

V gene TRBV4-1 combines with J gene TRBJ2-1, with TRBD1 identical over 7 bases. J was trimmed by 7 bases and V by 6 bases; bases with no gene match: 12. Germline assignment: CDR1 MGHRA and CDR2 YSYEKL. CDR3 length: 15 residues. This chain's CDR3 is CASRPPGQRLNEQFF. The CDR3 DNA follows: TGCGCCAGCAGACCTCCGGGACAGCGTTTGAATGAGCAGTTCTTC.

The chain has TRBV2 and TRBJ1-6; D not certain. V lost 6 bases and J 0 bases, leaving 12 bases between the germline ends. The CDR3 length is 16 residues. Per germline, CDR1 SNHLY and CDR2 FYNNEI. The CDR3 nucleotides read TGTGCCAGCAGCAAAACCGAGAGCTCCTATAATTCACCCCTCCACTTT. Translated, it gives CASSKTESSYNSPLHF.

V usage is TRBV28 and J usage is TRBJ2-1; 8 bases line up with TRBD2. Losses at the gene ends were 1 base for V and 2 bases for J; bases not matched to a gene: 1. Germline CDR1 MDHEN, CDR2 SYDVKM. This CDR3 spans 15 amino acids. This CDR3 reads CASSLFGGAYNEQFF. CDR3 bases: TGTGCCAGCAGTTTATTCGGGGGGGCCTACAATGAGCAGTTCTTC.

The rearrangement joins TRBV5-4 to TRBJ2-1; TRBD2 agrees at 8 bases. The CDR3 is 14 residues long. Germline assignment: CDR1 SGHNT and CDR2 YYREEE (reference sequence). Germline trimming cut 7 bases from V and 6 bases from J; bases unmatched to any gene: 9. DNA for the CDR3: TGTGCCAGCTTCCCGGGGGGGGCGGTCAATGAGCAGTTCTTC. Translating gives CASFPGGAVNEQFF.

The V gene is TRBV5-1, the J gene TRBJ2-3; 15 bases are a match to TRBD2. The CDR3 has 19 residues. Looked up from germline, CDR1 is SGHRS and CDR2 is YFSETQ. The V and J ends lost 1 base and 5 bases, in that order; junction bases with no gene match: 11. The CDR3 sequence: CASSLIPGTSGGSVDTQYF. Here the CDR3 DNA reads TGCGCCAGCAGCTTGATCCCCGGGACTAGCGGGGGGAGCGTAGATACGCAGTATTTT.

A single count supports this clone. The chain couples TRBV7-8 to TRBJ2-5; D remains ambiguous. The CDR3 consists of 14 residues. Trimming cost V 3 bases and J 2 bases, with 10 bases left between them. The germline gives CDR1 SGHVS, CDR2 FQNEAQ. DNA of the CDR3: TGTGCCAGCAGCTTCGGTAGAAATCAAGAGACCCAGTACTTC. Translated: CASSFGRNQETQYF.

The genes are TRBV6-5 and TRBJ2-3; D might be TRBD2 (6 bases). Germline lookup yields CDR1 MNHEY and CDR2 SVGAGI. The CDR3 spans 14 residues. The V end was cut by 6 bases, the J end by 1 base, with 11 bases between. The CDR3 nucleotides are TGTGCCAGCAGCTTGACTAGACGCACAGATACGCAGTATTTT. Translated: CASSLTRRTDTQYF.

Written as DNA, the CDR3 is TGTGCCAGCAGCCAAGAACCCATGAGCGCTGAAGCTTTCTTT. Its translation: CASSQEPMSAEAFF. The genes are TRBV3-1 (or the pseudogene TRBV3-2) and TRBJ1-1; D gene uncertain. Germline V gene data show CDR1 as LGHDT and CDR2 as YNNKEL (reference sequence). The CDR3 consists of 14 residues. Between the trimmed V and J ends, which lost 0 bases and 6 bases, there was a span of 11 bases.

In its sample, this clone was seen once. J is TRBJ2-7 and V is TRBV6-5, with D possibly being TRBD2 (5 bases). The CDR3 extends over 15 amino acids. Trimming shortened V by 6 bases and J by 2 bases, and 17 bases separated the two germline ends. From germline, CDR1 is MNHEY and CDR2 SVGAGI. CDR3 sequence: CASSTRVKLTYEQYF. CDR3 coding DNA: TGTGCCAGCAGCACGCGGGTCAAACTAACCTACGAGCAGTACTTC.

The rearrangement links TRBV28 to TRBJ2-3; 10 bases map to TRBD2. Germline CDR1 is MDHEN and CDR2 is SYDVKM. CDR3 size: 16 residues. V trimming: 1 base; J trimming: 6 bases; junction bases outside the gene matches: 7. The CDR3: CASSLSASGGGDTQYF. CDR3 DNA sequence: TGTGCCAGCAGTTTATCCGCTAGCGGGGGTGGTGATACGCAGTATTTT.

This chain uses TRBV6-5 with TRBJ2-7, with D tentatively TRBD2 (6 bases). Germline CDR1 and CDR2: MNHEY and SVGAGI. The CDR3 sequence is 13 residues long. Trimming shortened V by 7 bases and J by 0 bases, and 10 bases separated the two germline ends. The CDR3 DNA is TGTGCCAGCAACCCCGGGAGCTCCTACGAGCAGTACTTC. Translating gives CASNPGSSYEQYF.

The J gene is TRBJ2-6, the V gene TRBV21-1; no DNA check was done on the table's D call, TRBD2. TRBV21-1 is assigned pseudogene status. The CDR3 totals 15 residues. DNA of the CDR3: TGTGCCAGCAGCAAAGTACTCTCTGGGGCCAACGTCCTGACTTTC. Protein: CASSKVLSGANVLTF.

This rearrangement joins TRBV6-6 to TRBJ1-4, with D unresolved. Germline values: CDR1 MNHNY, CDR2 SVGAGI (reference sequence). V lost 8 bases to trimming and J lost 3 bases, with 10 bases between them. The CDR3 length is 13 residues. The chain's CDR3 is CASHMQANEKLFF. CDR3 bases: TGTGCCAGCCACATGCAAGCTAATGAAAAACTGTTTTTT.

V is TRBV11-2 and J is TRBJ1-3; 7 nucleotides align to TRBD1. Looked up from germline, CDR1 is SGHAT and CDR2 is FQNNGV. This CDR3 has 14 residues. The V gene end was trimmed by 5 bases and the J gene end by 4 bases; junction bases not matched to a gene: 5. The CDR3 loop reads CASSLGQSGNTIYF. CDR3 bases: TGTGCCAGCAGCCTGGGACAGAGCGGAAACACCATATATTTT. The entire variable domain, with the rest obtained from reference TRBV11-2 and TRBJ1-3, is as follows: EAGVAQSPRYKIIEKRQSVAFWCNPISGHATLYWYQQILGQGPKLLIQFQNNGVVDDSQLPKDRFSAERLKGVDSTLKIQPAKLEDSAVYLCASSLGQSGNTIYFGEGSWLTVV.

The chain has TRBV10-3 and TRBJ2-1, with 8 bases that match TRBD1. The length of the CDR3 is 14 residues. The junction had 3 bases not matched to a gene; V was cut back by 8 bases and J by 0 bases. CDR1 ENHRY and CDR2 SYGVKD come from the germline V gene. DNA for the CDR3: TGTGCCATCCGACAGGGGAGCTCCTACAATGAGCAGTTCTTC. Translated, it gives CAIRQGSSYNEQFF.

This chain links TRBV28 with TRBJ2-7; TRBD1 aligns across 7 bases. V was pared by 4 bases and J by 2 bases, with 8 bases of the junction left unmatched. Looked up from germline, CDR1 is MDHEN and CDR2 is SYDVKM. CDR3 length equals 15 residues. This CDR3 is CASSSPGQKTYEQYF. The CDR3 DNA sequence: TGTGCCAGCAGTTCTCCGGGACAGAAAACCTACGAGCAGTACTTC.

The genes are TRBV5-1 and TRBJ2-7, with TRBD1 identical over 10 bases. With V trimmed by 4 bases and J by 8 bases, 12 bases remained unmatched. CDR3 length: 15 amino acids. The germline gives CDR1 SGHRS, CDR2 YFSETQ. CDR3 coding DNA: TGCGCCAGCAGCCCATCCTGGACAGGGGGTAGACAGCAGTACTTC. Its translation is CASSPSWTGGRQQYF.

The sample holds a few counts of this clone. The J gene is TRBJ2-5, the V gene TRBV5-1, with 10 bases matching TRBD2. V gave up 3 bases and J gave up 2 bases; unmatched junction bases: 7. This CDR3 comprises 16 residues. Germline CDR1 and CDR2: SGHRS and YFSETQ. The CDR3 DNA reads as TGCGCCAGCAGCTCCACCACAGCGGGGGGGCAAGAGACCCAGTACTTC. Its protein product is CASSSTTAGGQETQYF.

This clone was detected only once. The rearrangement uses TRBV5-1 and TRBJ2-5, with a weak D call TRBD1 (6 bases). CDR1 is SGHRS, CDR2 YFSETQ, per germline. V was clipped by 3 bases and J by 5 bases, with 11 bases between them. The CDR3 is made up of 13 amino acids. The DNA for the CDR3 is TGCGCCAGCAGCTCTGGAAGGGGGGAGACCCAGTACTTC. Its translation is CASSSGRGETQYF.

The chain combines TRBV11-1 with TRBJ2-2; D is unclear. The V gene lost 3 bases and the J gene lost 7 bases, with 12 bases spanning the gap. CDR1 SGHAT and CDR2 FQDESV come from the germline V gene (reference sequence). The CDR3 is 14 amino acids. CDR3 region: CASSLTGEIGELFF. The CDR3 coding sequence is TGTGCCAGCAGCTTGACTGGCGAGATCGGGGAGCTGTTTTTT.

V is TRBV5-1 and J is TRBJ2-5; 7 bases align to TRBD1. CDR1 is SGHRS, CDR2 YFSETQ, per germline. The CDR3 has 14 residues. Losses at the gene ends were 4 bases for V and 1 base for J; bases not matched to a gene: 4. This CDR3 is CASSPGTVQETQYF. The CDR3 DNA follows: TGCGCCAGCAGCCCAGGGACAGTCCAAGAGACCCAGTACTTC. Filled out from reference TRBV5-1 and TRBJ2-5, the complete variable domain reads KAGVTQTPRYLIKTRGQQVTLSCSPISGHRSVSWYQQTPGQGLQFLFEYFSETQRNKGNFPGRFSGRQFSNSRSEMNVSTLELGDSALYLCASSPGTVQETQYFGPGTRLLVL.

This chain's CDR3 is CASSLNSYNYGYTF. The CDR3 coding sequence is TGCGCCAGCAGCCTGAACAGCTACAACTATGGCTACACCTTC. The chain has TRBV5-1 and TRBJ1-2; no clear D. This CDR3 is built from 14 residues. The germline V gene encodes CDR1 SGHRS and CDR2 YFSETQ. Between the trimmed V and J ends, which lost 4 bases and 2 bases, there was a span of 12 bases.